This TCR beta chain was found in a study of technical replicates of blood from a few donors. This clone was seen a few times. Germline loops: CDR1 LNHNV, CDR2 YYDKDF (reference sequence). The CDR3 sequence is 16 residues long. J lost 9 bases, V lost 3 bases, and 13 bases had no gene match. Some clones are missing from TCRdb's copy, which holds only in-frame ones; the method was immunoSEQ multiplex PCR. This sample has some 70,000 clones, with over 75% found just once. The origin of this receptor is a human donor in good health. Some clones in this sample may be carry-over from other donors' samples. This rearrangement joins TRBV15 to TRBJ2-7; 11 bases are shared with TRBD2. The sample was PBMCs. CDR3 protein: CATSSEPTSGRTGQYF. In DNA form, the CDR3 reads TGTGCCACCAGCAGTGAACCAACTAGCGGGAGAACCGGGCAGTACTTC.